The following is a T cell receptor beta chain sequence with its context. What antigen it recognizes has not been identified. Base qualities are missing; no much larger clone stands one base away. Here V drops 7 bases and J drops 8 bases, and the junction holds 7 bases not matched to any gene. The CDR3, cysteine through phenylalanine, is 13 amino acids long. The DNA shown is the 39-base CDR3, in frame from base 1. CDR1 and CDR2 (SNHLY, FYNNEI) derive from the germline V gene. The cohort was made up of several hundred healthy bone marrow donors. At the time of sampling, all cohort members were nominally healthy, though unrecorded immune exposures were likely present. The donor was CMV seronegative and belonged to the group of over 300 seronegative cohort members. A peripheral blood sample was provided by each donor, and peripheral blood mononuclear cells were used for TCR beta sequencing. Genomic DNA extraction from the blood cell samples was performed with the Qiagen DNeasy Blood Extraction Kit.

The method behind the library was the immunoSEQ multiplex PCR assay. For the multiplex PCR, a mixture combining 60 forward primers for TCR Vbeta segments and 13 reverse primers for TCR Jbeta segments was used. A multiplex PCR assay on genomic DNA amplified the CDR3 region of rearranged TCR beta genes. On the Illumina HiSeq System, the amplified TCR beta libraries were sequenced as 87-base-pair reads. On the authors' methods: Across the 500 to 850 repertoires, a later analysis counted tens of millions of unique TCR beta chains, some 11 million of which were shared by at least two donors. Raw reads were error-corrected and collapsed into unique sequences by a nearest-neighbor algorithm in which closely related sequences were merged to remove PCR and sequencing errors. To assign V, D and J gene segments, CDR3 sequences were aligned to IMGT reference sequences. For a sequence to be retained, at least a six-nucleotide match to both a V gene segment and a J gene segment was required. A rearrangement counted as productive if the CDR3 had no stop codons and remained in frame with V and J, and every other rearrangement counted as non-productive. Following IMGT convention, CDR3 was defined as the stretch from the second conserved V-encoded cysteine to the conserved J-encoded phenylalanine. The earlier analysis of about 620 of the donors excluded sequences that lacked an unambiguous match to a single V gene segment. An earlier analysis of roughly 590 of the donors called V segments functional above 56.7% productive rearrangements and segregating when the between-donor standard deviation exceeded 5%. A statistical classification framework was developed to diagnose cytomegalovirus status using the catalog of TCR beta chain sequences. A later analysis assigned V and J genes by comparing TCR nucleotide sequences with IMGT/GENE-DB human TR gene sequences. In a later analysis, CDR3 sequences and most-parsimonious VDJ recombination scenarios were assigned using the TCRdist pipeline. A later analysis defined each TCR beta chain by its CDR3 amino acid sequence plus V-gene family, and excluded reads lacking a unique V-gene family. To address suspected cross-contamination and a sequencing artifact, a later analysis removed some 620 highly shared, low-generation-probability nucleotide sequences. For each public chain, a later analysis derived a clonal expansion index from normalized ranks of inferred template counts within each repertoire. In a later analysis, generation probabilities were computed with a VDJ recombination model fitted to out-of-frame rearrangements, and the resulting probabilities were checked against IGoR. In a later analysis, TCR-TCR, TCR-HLA and TCR-CMV co-occurrence was scored with hypergeometric tests, and a repertoire-size bias correction was applied to TCR pairs. A later analysis estimated false discovery rates by permuting HLA or CMV assignments 20 times. In a later analysis, co-occurring TCRs were grouped using DBSCAN, and TCRdist sequence similarity was added for clustering within HLA-allele-positive subsets. For co-occurrence clustering, repertoires with fewer than 30,000 or more than 120,000 public chains were excluded, along with 4 to 6 repertoires with anomalous nucleotide sharing. TCRdb stores this immuneACCESS table with in-frame sequences only. Part of the clones is absent; in the studies checked, under half of the shortfall reflects unresolved V genes, and no reason is known for the rest. D and trimming were read from the DNA, whereas the V and J calls and clone size are those reported in that table. The sample has under 150,000 clones on record, 60% to 80% of them singletons. The ten largest make up about 1.8% of the sample.

The source of the sample is a study of cytomegalovirus exposure and HLA in healthy donors (dated 2017 in TCRdb). About the full investigation: In an earlier analysis of approximately 640 of the donors, 250 to 350 Gb of sequence data and 100 million or so unique TCR beta sequences from about 179 million T cells were reported. The study used immunosequencing to profile the T cell repertoires of 670 or so subjects and linked those repertoires to cytomegalovirus serostatus. Class I and class II HLA loci were covered by the typing at four-digit resolution. Of the approximately 400 genotyped donors, 81% were placed in the genetic ancestry cluster associated with self-reported Caucasian donors. Every discovery cohort repertoire had been produced on one sequencing platform. The study was designed to test whether signatures of past pathogen exposure could be identified by cataloging public T cell receptors. Alongside the repertoire data, information on donor age, sex, ethnicity and CMV serostatus was compiled. Along with the approximately 700-subject first cohort, a separate validation cohort of roughly 110 different subjects was used. Genome-wide SNP genotypes for about 65% of the 666 donors were used in a later genetic analysis, which treated that subset as a discovery cohort. Rather than drawing on any new phenotypic data, the later analysis identified candidate immune exposures from TCR beta sequences and the way those sequences occurred across donors. An earlier analysis of 587 of the donors applied high-throughput TCR beta sequencing to assess whether each TCR beta V gene segment acted as functional or pseudogenic. The study combined high-throughput TCR immunosequencing, statistical association of individual TCRs with disease status, and machine learning to predict cytomegalovirus infection status. Roughly 300 gigabases of sequencing data and 70 million to 95 million unique TCR sequences made up an early release that covered approximately 700 HLA-typed donors. To study patterns of TCR occurrence, a later analysis re-analyzed previously published TCR beta repertoires from around 700 donors and added high-resolution HLA genotyping. Among almost 400 genotyped donors of the cohort, an average of about 240,000 unique TCR beta nucleotide sequences were sequenced per donor, roughly 18% of them non-productive. The number of typed donors differed by locus: roughly 629-640 for A, B, C, DRB1 and DQB1; approximately 540 for DQA1; some 590 for DPA1; and roughly 490 for DPB1. Four to six DR-DQ haplotypes were handled as single units for association and clustering because linkage in the cohort was strong. Summary of the overall study and its limitations: Specific HLA alleles were associated with 15,000 to 20,000 TCR beta sequences at a false discovery rate of 0.05 in a later analysis. A few of the identified cytomegalovirus-associated TCR beta chains were confirmed in vitro to be specific for cytomegalovirus antigens. HLA typing was unavailable for some donors at each locus, so association tests used only the typed subset. According to a later analysis, most CMV-associated TCR beta chains appeared to be HLA-restricted, and the HLA associations seemed to be driven largely by CMV exposure. V-gene and J-gene trimming of TCR beta chains was associated with a missense DCLRE1C variant in a later genetic analysis, and the association was replicated in an independent cohort. In a later analysis, TCR association rates were found to vary across HLA loci, with the most associated TCRs seen for DRB1 alleles and the fewest for HLA-C alleles. In a later analysis, HLA-associated TCR beta chains were found to be more clonally expanded and to have lower generation probabilities than equally common non-associated chains. In an earlier analysis of more than 450 of the donors, most TCR beta V segments were observed in productive rearrangements about 90% or about 30% of the time, broadly matching IMGT annotations. Immune exposure information for the cohort was limited to CMV serostatus. The study gave a list of 150 to 200 TCR beta chains associated with cytomegalovirus. Some IMGT-functional V segments, including TRBV6-2 and TRBV6-3, could not be distinguished by the 87-base-pair reads and were therefore excluded. A further reported finding was that TCR beta sequences accurately predicted the HLA-A and HLA-B alleles for most subjects in the first cohort. The classifier was reported to diagnose cytomegalovirus status with high specificity and sensitivity in both the original cohort and the validation cohort. Roughly uniform sequencing depth across donors was assumed in presence/absence analyses, although this assumption may not hold. According to a later analysis, parvovirus B19, influenza, CMV and Epstein-Barr virus appeared linked to several top co-occurrence clusters. Linkage disequilibrium might explain the correlated functional status among segregating V segments, but an unknown experimental factor could not be ruled out. Strong co-occurrence of HLA alleles, especially DR and DQ, made assigning TCR associations to individual alleles difficult. According to a later genetic analysis, donors in an Asian-associated ancestry cluster had fewer N-insertions in productive TCRs than the roughly 670-donor mean. While some public TCRs were present in many individuals, most TCR sequences turned up only very rarely across donors. A cluster of highly shared sequence variants was judged likely to be a technical artifact of the sequencing pipeline. The earlier analysis of some 540 of the donors excluded fewer than 20 rarely observed V segments, including chromosome 9 orphons, because counts were too low. According to the authors, the approach could potentially be generalized to other disease states and immunological phenotypes. The cohort was sequenced for TCR beta chains only, and without alpha or paired-chain data the features that could be detected were limited.

The sample was PBMCs. The chain couples TRBV2 to TRBJ1-4; 7 nucleotides in the junction match TRBD1. The sequence derives from a woman aged 30 to 39 in good health and CMV-seronegative. The CDR3 region has the sequence CASISGTAEKLFF. The sequence in DNA is TGTGCCAGCATTTCCGGGACAGCAGAAAAACTGTTTTTT. This CDR3, with the reference TRBV2 and TRBJ1-4 proteins standing in past its ends, gives the full variable domain EPEVTQTPSHQVTQMGQEVILRCVPISNHLYFYWYRQILGQKVEFLVSFYNNEISEKSEIFDDQFSVERPDGSNFTLKIRSTKLEDSAMYFCASISGTAEKLFFGSGTQLSVL.